Each of the 10 T cell receptor beta chains below was sequenced from the same sample in a study of CD8+CD57+ T cells in acquired aplastic anemia. Before being chosen for sequencing, patients had shown CD8+CD57+ cell expansion by flow cytometry. Investigators profiled TCR beta VDJ and CDR3 from genomic DNA template. A single record per CDR3 protein comes from TCRdb applying MiXCR to the reads. The table includes around 200,000 distinct CDR3 sequences, roughly half detected once. Sequences were obtained from sorted CD4+, CD8+, or CD8+CD57+ T cells (not recorded which) from PBMCs. The receptors derive from a human donor with aplastic anemia.

The V call is TRBV19, the J call TRBJ2-7, with a tentative D call TRBD1 (5 bases). The ends were cut back, 10 bases at V and 5 bases at J, with 18 bases in the middle. The germline V gene encodes CDR1 LNHDA and CDR2 SQIVND (reference sequence). CDR3 length: 13 residues. This CDR3 is CATTESGAHEQYF. As DNA, the CDR3 is TGTGCCACCACGGAATCTGGGGCCCACGAGCAGTACTTC.

This clonotype has a handful of counts. The chain has TRBV25-1 and TRBJ2-5; D is uncertain. Per germline, CDR1 MGHDK and CDR2 SYGVNS. The CDR3 length is 14 residues. Trimming removed 5 bases at V and 2 bases at J, with 12 bases between. This CDR3 is CASSKRTAQETQYF. The CDR3 DNA reads TGTGCCAGCAGTAAAAGGACCGCACAAGAGACCCAGTACTTC.

The V and J genes are TRBV2 and TRBJ2-1; 8 nucleotides align to TRBD2. This CDR3 is 15 amino acids long. From germline, CDR1 is SNHLY and CDR2 FYNNEI. The V segment lost 2 bases and the J segment 8 bases; nucleotides outside the gene matches: 8. CDR3 loop: CASSERAGGIYEQFF. The CDR3 coding sequence is TGTGCCAGCAGTGAAAGGGCGGGGGGTATATATGAGCAGTTCTTC. Based on the CDR3 plus reference TRBV2 and TRBJ2-1, the full variable domain is EPEVTQTPSHQVTQMGQEVILRCVPISNHLYFYWYRQILGQKVEFLVSFYNNEISEKSEIFDDQFSVERPDGSNFTLKIRSTKLEDSAMYFCASSERAGGIYEQFFGPGTRLTVL.

The gene calls are TRBV25-1 and TRBJ2-1; D unclear. The CDR3 has 11 amino acids. The V end lost 4 bases, the J end lost 10 bases, and 8 bases lay between the germline ends. Germline V lookup: CDR1 MGHDK, CDR2 SYGVNS. The DNA of the CDR3 is TGTGCCAGCAGTGGTCGCTTGGAGCAGTTCTTC. This gives the protein CASSGRLEQFF.

In this sample, this clonotype turned up once. This chain connects TRBV7-2 to TRBJ2-7; 8 bases line up with TRBD1. The CDR3 has 13 amino acids. Germline V CDR1 and CDR2: SGHTA, FQGNSA. The V and J ends lost 7 bases and 3 bases, in that order; junction bases with no gene match: 5. CDR3 loop: CASTKDRVYEQYF. Written as DNA, the CDR3 is TGTGCCAGCACCAAGGACAGGGTCTACGAGCAGTACTTC.

This clonotype has just a few counts. V gene TRBV3-1 combines with J gene TRBJ2-3; D is undetermined. V gave up 4 bases and J gave up 3 bases, with 23 bases separating them. The CDR3 covers 18 residues. The germline V gene encodes CDR1 LGHDT and CDR2 YNNKEL (reference sequence). The CDR3 protein is CASSRKIGVGLLTDTQYF. CDR3 DNA sequence: TGTGCCAGCAGCCGCAAGATAGGAGTAGGGCTACTGACAGATACGCAGTATTTT.

This clonotype appeared many times. This sequence joins TRBV29-1 and TRBJ2-2; D might be TRBD2 (6 bases). Germline V CDR1 and CDR2: SQVTM, ANQGSEA. The CDR3 has 13 residues. Trimming removed 7 bases from V and 0 bases from J, with 9 bases in between. CDR3 amino acids: CSGDFSNTGELFF. CDR3 DNA: TGCAGCGGGGACTTCTCGAACACCGGGGAGCTGTTTTTT.

This clonotype turned up a few times. The chain couples TRBV25-1 to TRBJ2-7; D is perhaps TRBD2 (6 bases). Germline loops: CDR1 MGHDK, CDR2 SYGVNS. The CDR3 is made up of 14 amino acids. Between the trimmed V and J ends, which lost 5 bases and 2 bases, there was a span of 13 bases. This CDR3 is CASSSAGTPYEQYF. In DNA form, the CDR3 reads TGTGCCAGCAGTTCCGCCGGGACTCCCTACGAGCAGTACTTC.

This clonotype was seen at least ten times. The rearrangement uses TRBV6-1 and TRBJ2-3; the D is unclear. CDR1 and CDR2 from the germline V gene are MNHNS and SASEGT. CDR3 length: 12 residues. V was pared by 6 bases and J by 0 bases, with 4 bases between. The chain's CDR3 is CASRASTDTQYF. For the CDR3, the DNA is TGTGCCAGCAGGGCAAGCACAGATACGCAGTATTTT.

This clonotype has a count of ten or more. The chain couples TRBV5-1 to TRBJ2-3, with 7 bases identical to TRBD1. Germline V gives CDR1 SGHRS, CDR2 YFSETQ. With 0 bases clipped from V and 4 bases from J, the junction kept 2 bases outside the gene matches. This CDR3 has 14 amino acids. This CDR3 is CASSLGQGSDTQYF. The CDR3 DNA follows: TGCGCCAGCAGCTTGGGACAGGGTTCAGATACGCAGTATTTT.